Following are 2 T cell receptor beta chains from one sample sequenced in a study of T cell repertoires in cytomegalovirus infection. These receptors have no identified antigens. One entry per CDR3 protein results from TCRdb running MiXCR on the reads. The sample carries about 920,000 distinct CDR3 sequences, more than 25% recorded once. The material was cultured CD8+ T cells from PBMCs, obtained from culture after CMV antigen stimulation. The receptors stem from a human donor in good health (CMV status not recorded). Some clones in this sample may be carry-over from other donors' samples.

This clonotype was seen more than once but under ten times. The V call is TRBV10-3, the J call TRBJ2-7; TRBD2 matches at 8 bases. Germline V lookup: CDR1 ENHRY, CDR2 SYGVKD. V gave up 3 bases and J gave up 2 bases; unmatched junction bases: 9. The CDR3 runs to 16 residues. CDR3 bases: TGTGCCATCAGTGATCTAAGAGCGGGGGACACCTACGAGCAGTACTTC. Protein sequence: CAISDLRAGDTYEQYF.

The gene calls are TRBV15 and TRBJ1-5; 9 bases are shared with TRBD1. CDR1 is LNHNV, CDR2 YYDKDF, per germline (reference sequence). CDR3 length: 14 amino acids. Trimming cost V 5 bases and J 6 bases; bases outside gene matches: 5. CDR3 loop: CATSGGQGLQPQHF. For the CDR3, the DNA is TGTGCCACCAGCGGGGGACAGGGTCTTCAGCCCCAGCATTTT. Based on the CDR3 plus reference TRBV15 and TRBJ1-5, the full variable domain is DAMVIQNPRYQVTQFGKPVTLSCSQTLNHNVMYWYQQKSSQAPKLLFHYYDKDFNNEADTPDNFQSRRPNTSFCFLDIRSPGLGDTAMYLCATSGGQGLQPQHFGDGTRLSIL.